A selection of T cell receptor beta chains follows, all from one sample in a study of OX40 agonist ivuxolimab in advanced cancers. Repertoires were generated with immunoSEQ multiplex PCR, while TCRdb's copy carries only in-frame clones and drops some. The data show tens of thousands of clones, roughly 84% seen once. The sample in question was CD4+ or CD8+ T cells sorted from blood, obtained in a trial of the OX40 agonist ivuxolimab. These receptors were taken from an adult with an advanced solid tumor such as melanoma, head and neck, liver or kidney cancer. The CDR3 runs from the conserved cysteine through the conserved F or W. The D gene is left open where the match is weak. A row's size may be missing; if present it is once, few, many or a size class.

v_call,j_call,d_call,clone_size,cdr3_nt,cdr3_aa
TRBV2,TRBJ1-1,-,-,TGTGCCAGCTCAGGAGAACGAGGCACTGAAGCTTTCTTT,CASSGERGTEAFF
TRBV7-9,TRBJ2-6,-,-,TGTGCCAGCAGCCCGTCTGGGGGGGCCAACGTCCTGACTTTC,CASSPSGGANVLTF
TRBV5-1,TRBJ2-1,-,-,TGCGCCAGCAGCTTATTCTCGGGGAGTAATGAGCAGTTCTTC,CASSLFSGSNEQFF
TRBV12-1,TRBJ2-7,-,-,TGTGCCAGCAGCTTGGAGGACAGGGGGCGCTACGAGCAGTACTTC,CASSLEDRGRYEQYF
TRBV4-2,TRBJ2-1,TRBD2,-,TGTGCCAGCAGCCAAGAAGCGGGGGGGCATTACAATGAGCAGTTCTTC,CASSQEAGGHYNEQFF
TRBV5-1,TRBJ2-5,-,-,TGCGCCAGCAGCTTTCGGGGGTCAAACCAAGAGACCCAGTACTTC,CASSFRGSNQETQYF
TRBV5-4,TRBJ1-5,TRBD1,-,TGTGCCAGCAGCTCTGGACAGGGGGATCAGCCCCAGCATTTT,CASSSGQGDQPQHF
TRBV19,TRBJ2-7,-,-,TGTGCCAGTAGTAGGACCAAGGGCTACGAGCAGTACTTC,CASSRTKGYEQYF
TRBV6-1,TRBJ2-5,-,-,TGTGCCAGCAGTGTAGGGGCCCTGGGTAGTGAGACCCAGTACTTC,CASSVGALGSETQYF
TRBV30,TRBJ1-3,-,-,TGTGCCTGGAGTGTCACCTCAAACACCATATATTTT,CAWSVTSNTIYF
TRBV4-2,TRBJ1-2,-,-,TGTGCCAGCAGTCAAGGGGAAGAGACCTATGGCTACACCTTC,CASSQGEETYGYTF
TRBV4-2,TRBJ2-7,-,-,TGTGCCAGCAGCCAAGATCGGGGCAGGGTCTACGAGCAGTACTTC,CASSQDRGRVYEQYF
TRBV18,TRBJ2-7,TRBD1,-,TGTGCCAGCTCACCCGGGACAGGTTCTACCTACGAGCAGTACTTC,CASSPGTGSTYEQYF
TRBV5-4,TRBJ2-1,-,-,TGTGCCAGCAACCTTGAGGGGGTCTCCTACAATGAGCAGTTCTTC,CASNLEGVSYNEQFF
TRBV5-6,TRBJ2-3,TRBD2,-,TGTGCCAGCAGCTTGGTGGTTGGACTAGCGGGGAGCACAGATACGCAGTATTTT,CASSLVVGLAGSTDTQYF
TRBV7-8,TRBJ2-3,-,few,TGTGCCAGCAGCCTCTTTCTCACAGATACGCAGTATTTT,CASSLFLTDTQYF
TRBV29-1,TRBJ1-1,TRBD1,-,TGCAGCGTTGGAAGGGGGCAGGGCACTGAAGCTTTCTTT,CSVGRGQGTEAFF
TRBV10-2,TRBJ1-4,TRBD1,-,TGCGCCAGCAGTGAGCGGCAGGGGGCGAGTGAAAAACTGTTTTTT,CASSERQGASEKLFF
TRBV18,TRBJ1-1,TRBD1,-,TGTGCCAGCTCACCACTGGGACAGAGCAACACTGAAGCTTTCTTT,CASSPLGQSNTEAFF
TRBV5-6,TRBJ2-7,-,-,TGTGCCAGCAGCTTGCCCACTGGTTCCTCCTACGAGCAGTACTTC,CASSLPTGSSYEQYF
TRBV29-1,TRBJ1-4,-,-,TGCAGCGTTGTAGTGGACCCCGGCCCAGCAGAAAAACTGTTTTTT,CSVVVDPGPAEKLFF
TRBV27,TRBJ2-7,-,-,TGTGCCAGCAGTTTAGGGACGCTCGCGGGGGAGCAGTACTTC,CASSLGTLAGEQYF
TRBV19,TRBJ1-2,TRBD1,-,TGTGCCAGTAGTATAGAGGCAGGGGGCCTCTATGGCTACACCTTC,CASSIEAGGLYGYTF
TRBV7-6,TRBJ2-1,-,once,TGTGCCAGCAGCACCGTTTTAGACAATGAGCAGTTCTTC,CASSTVLDNEQFF
TRBV7-9,TRBJ2-7,-,-,TGTGCCAGCAGCTTAGGCCAAGGGTGGTCCTACGAGCAGTACTTC,CASSLGQGWSYEQYF
TRBV6-1,TRBJ2-7,TRBD1,-,TGTGCCAGCAGAGGGGACAGGTACGAGCAGTACTTC,CASRGDRYEQYF
TRBV7-2,TRBJ1-2,-,-,TGTGCCAGCAGCCCGCGCCTTGGGGCGCGGGGCTACACCTTC,CASSPRLGARGYTF
TRBV2,TRBJ2-2,-,-,TGTGCCAGCAAACGGGGAGGAACCGGGGAGCTGTTTTTT,CASKRGGTGELFF
TRBV2,TRBJ1-5,-,-,TGTGCCAGCAGTGTGGGGAGGCAGCCCCAGCATTTT,CASSVGRQPQHF